This T cell receptor (beta chain) was identified during a study of blood T cell repertoires in COVID-19. Trimming took off 5 bases at V and 4 bases at J, with 23 bases between the two ends. The CDR3 has 17 residues. Germline-derived CDR1 and CDR2 are LGHDT and YNNKEL (reference sequence). Clinical history reported by participants formed the basis on which cohorts were assigned. Libraries were prepared by immunoSEQ multiplex PCR; TCRdb keeps only in-frame clonotypes and omits some of them. Of around 180,000 clones listed, about 80% are singletons. V gene TRBV3-1 (or the pseudogene TRBV3-2) combines with J gene TRBJ1-2, with a tentative D call TRBD1 (6 bases). Material: PBMCs or T cells enriched from blood (not recorded which). The clonotype originates from a man in his forties or fifties who had recovered from COVID-19. Here the CDR3 reads CASSDTIGQLRAYGYTF. In DNA, the CDR3 is TGTGCCAGCAGCGACACCATCGGACAGCTCCGCGCCTATGGCTACACCTTC.